The sequence of this T cell receptor beta chain was determined in a study of shared clonotypes between healthy human individuals. CD45RO-negative CD8 cells positively selected for CCR7 made up the naive population, which excluded terminally differentiated effector memory CD45RA+ cells. This clone was found once. Clones were sequenced by immunoSEQ multiplex PCR, and TCRdb holds only the in-frame ones, with some missing. This sample has 1.5 million to 2.5 million clones, with 85% to 95% found just once. This CDR3 has 15 residues. Germline V gene data show CDR1 as MGHRA and CDR2 as YSYEKL. V lost 1 base, J lost 6 bases, and 12 bases lay in between.

The specimen sequenced was naive CD8+ T cells sorted from blood. The chain joins TRBV4-1 to TRBJ2-2; D not resolved. This receptor was obtained from a man aged 18 to 29 in good health. The CDR3 protein is CASSQVMPAPGELFF. CDR3 in DNA: TGCGCCAGCAGCCAAGTTATGCCAGCGCCCGGGGAGCTGTTTTTT.